This T cell receptor (beta chain) stems from a study of T-cell reconstitution after alpha-beta-depleted transplantation in children. Study findings and constraints: Reported findings indicate that, about two months after transplant, alpha-beta T cells came from several hundred expanded clones, which were derived from non-depleted graft cells.

A library of TCRbeta sequences, prepared with unique molecular identifiers, was generated. MiXCR, applied by TCRdb to the PCR reads, yields one record per CDR3 protein. This table has more than 500,000 distinct CDR3 sequences, roughly 10% appearing once. Trimming removed 6 bases from V and 4 bases from J, with 9 bases in between. The CDR3 is made up of 12 amino acids. The germline V gene has CDR1 SQVTM and CDR2 ANQGSEA. This clonotype was observed a few times. Its antigen is undetermined. The V call is TRBV29-1, the J call TRBJ1-4, with D possibly being TRBD1 (5 bases). This receptor was taken from a female patient aged 2 to 10 who had a stem cell transplant for aplastic anemia, so the T cells may come from the graft donor. Sample: PBMCs, mostly from graft donor cells, taken 180 days after TCRalphabeta/CD19-depleted stem cell transplant. The CDR3 coding sequence is TGCAGCGTGGGACGGCATAATGAAAAACTGTTTTTT. The encoded protein is CSVGRHNEKLFF.